These 27 T cell receptor beta chains came from one sample sequenced in a study of human T cells and chemical hapten exposure. MiXCR was run by TCRdb on the RACE reads, yielding one entry per CDR3 protein. The table includes about 65,000 distinct CDR3 sequences, about 6.5% detected once. Time point meaning: healthy volunteer bleed at 6 weeks. The authors extracted total RNA from unfractionated whole blood. Sequencing used whole blood. The receptors stem from a female donor in good health. Some clones in this sample may be carry-over from other donors' samples.

The V gene is TRBV6-2 or TRBV6-3, the J gene TRBJ2-3; a weak D match, TRBD1 (5 bases). The germline V gene encodes CDR1 MNHEY and CDR2 SVGEGT. The V end was cut by 3 bases, the J end by 3 bases, with 22 bases between. CDR3 size: 18 residues. CDR3 protein: CASSYSLLQDIVTDTQYF. DNA of the CDR3: TGTGCCAGCAGTTATAGCCTGTTACAGGATATCGTGACAGATACGCAGTATTTT.

The table lists this clonotype with many counts. The J gene is TRBJ2-5, the V gene TRBV29-1; 10 bases line up with TRBD2. The germline V gene encodes CDR1 SQVTM and CDR2 ANQGSEA. The CDR3 loop spans 13 amino acids. J was trimmed by 1 base and V by 8 bases; bases with no gene match: 4. The CDR3 sequence: CSFGLAAQETQYF. The CDR3 bases are TGCAGCTTTGGACTAGCGGCCCAAGAGACCCAGTACTTC.

This clonotype has a handful of counts. Since no conserved phenylalanine or tryptophan closes the CDR3, a read error is the likely cause. The DNA is left out, because the CDR3 cannot be placed on it with certainty; the CDR3 is given as TCRdb lists it. The chain has TRBV3-1 and TRBJ2-7; TRBD1 was called by the table and not checked on the DNA. The CDR3 comprises 12 residues, both ends counted. Germline CDR1 reads LGHDT; CDR2 reads YNNKEL (reference sequence). The CDR3 protein is CASSHGKGRPLL.

This clonotype was counted only a few times. The rearrangement links TRBV6-1 to TRBJ1-6; TRBD1 is a possible D gene (6 bases). The CDR3 is made up of 14 amino acids. Trimming shortened V by 8 bases and J by 12 bases, and 20 bases separated the two germline ends. The germline CDR1 and CDR2 sequences are MNHNS and SASEGT. CDR3 bases: TGTGCCAGCCACTTCGACGGACAGCGAGAACCCCTCCACTTT. This encodes CASHFDGQREPLHF.

The genes are TRBV7-2 and TRBJ2-7; D remains ambiguous. Trimming shortened V by 1 base and J by 4 bases, and 8 bases separated the two germline ends. Germline CDR1 SGHTA, CDR2 FQGNSA. The CDR3 is 13 amino acids. CDR3 amino acids: CASSLVVRYEQYF. For the CDR3, the DNA is TGTGCCAGCAGCTTAGTGGTCAGATACGAGCAGTACTTC. The entire variable domain, with the rest obtained from reference TRBV7-2 and TRBJ2-7, is as follows: GAGVSQSPSNKVTEKGKDVELRCDPISGHTALYWYRQSLGQGLEFLIYFQGNSAPDKSGLPSDRFSAERTGGSVSTLTIQRTQQEDSAVYLCASSLVVRYEQYFGPGTRLTVT.

The V gene is TRBV29-1, the J gene TRBJ1-6; D is perhaps TRBD1 (5 bases). V shed 0 bases and J shed 8 bases, with 17 bases lying between them. The CDR3 is made up of 16 amino acids. CDR1 and CDR2 from the germline V gene are SQVTM and ANQGSEA. The CDR3 region is CSVEDRGRFRDSPLHF. The CDR3 coding sequence is TGCAGCGTTGAAGATCGGGGCCGGTTTCGGGATTCACCCCTCCACTTT.

This clonotype was recorded at least ten times. The V and J genes are TRBV24-1 and TRBJ1-2; 9 bases are shared with TRBD1. CDR3 size: 13 residues. The germline V gene encodes CDR1 KGHDR and CDR2 SFDVKD. After removal of 9 bases from V and 4 bases from J, the junction contained 5 bases not matched to a gene. DNA for the CDR3: TGTGCCACCGAGACAGGGGGTGGCTATGGCTACACCTTC. Translation gives CATETGGGYGYTF.

In this sample, this clonotype turned up a few times. The chain recombines TRBV5-1 with TRBJ2-7; no definite D call. The CDR3 sequence is 15 residues long. The V gene lost 0 bases and the J gene lost 1 base, with 11 bases spanning the gap. Germline V CDR1 and CDR2: SGHRS, YFSETQ. CDR3 loop: CASSLVGGSSYEQYF. In DNA, the CDR3 is TGCGCCAGCAGCTTGGTTGGCGGATCATCCTACGAGCAGTACTTC.

The chain recombines TRBV29-1 with TRBJ1-3; D possibly corresponds to TRBD1 (6 bases). The V gene lost 4 bases and the J gene lost 4 bases, with 8 bases spanning the gap. Germline-derived CDR1 and CDR2 are SQVTM and ANQGSEA. CDR3 size: 12 residues. CDR3 coding DNA: TGCAGCGTTGCCGGGACAGGAAACACCATATATTTT. This encodes CSVAGTGNTIYF.

This clonotype has more than one count but fewer than ten. The gene calls are TRBV2 and TRBJ1-1, with D possibly being TRBD1 (5 bases). CDR3 length: 14 residues. The V and J ends lost 6 bases and 6 bases respectively, with 17 bases between them. The germline V gene has CDR1 SNHLY and CDR2 FYNNEI. The CDR3 here is CASRRPLDSPEAFF. CDR3 bases: TGTGCCAGCAGGAGACCCCTCGACAGTCCTGAAGCTTTCTTT.

This clonotype was picked up a small number of times. The chain employs TRBV27 and TRBJ1-4; D remains ambiguous. V gave up 0 bases and J gave up 0 bases, with 11 bases separating them. Germline assignment: CDR1 MNHEY and CDR2 SMNVEV (reference sequence). This CDR3 spans 17 amino acids. The CDR3: CASSLSLNTATNEKLFF. The CDR3 region has the DNA TGTGCCAGCAGTTTATCGCTCAATACGGCAACTAATGAAAAACTGTTTTTT.

This clonotype was recorded at least ten times. J is TRBJ2-2 and V is TRBV19; the D gene could be TRBD1 or TRBD2 (5 bases each). The CDR3 length is 20 residues. V dropped 3 bases and J dropped 4 bases, with 27 bases sitting between them. The germline CDR1 and CDR2 sequences are LNHDA and SQIVND (reference sequence). The CDR3 DNA sequence: TGTGCCAGTAGTATTGTCGTTATTGGGGGACCCATCTTATCCACCGGGGAGCTGTTTTTT. The encoded protein is CASSIVVIGGPILSTGELFF.

Ten or more counts support this clonotype. The rearrangement links TRBV13 to TRBJ2-2; possible D gene TRBD1, 7 bases. CDR3 size: 15 residues. CDR1 and CDR2 from the germline V gene are PRHDT and FYEKMQ (reference sequence). V was trimmed by 3 bases and J by 6 bases, leaving 14 bases between them. This CDR3 is CASSLAGGPAGELFF. The CDR3 bases are TGTGCCAGCAGCTTGGCAGGGGGGCCGGCCGGGGAGCTGTTTTTT. Complete variable domain (other parts from reference TRBV13 and TRBJ2-2): AAGVIQSPRHLIKEKRETATLKCYPIPRHDTVYWYQQGPGQDPQFLISFYEKMQSDKGSIPDRFSAQQFSDYHSELNMSSLELGDSALYFCASSLAGGPAGELFFGEGSRLTVL.

In its sample, this clonotype was seen a few times. This chain links TRBV20-1 with TRBJ2-7; D is perhaps TRBD2 (5 bases). Trimming stripped 6 bases from V and 0 bases from J, with 18 bases between. CDR3 length: 15 residues. Germline V gene data show CDR1 as DFQATT and CDR2 as SNEGSKA (reference sequence). The CDR3 here is CSAPVPGFSSYEQYF. The CDR3 region has the DNA TGCAGTGCCCCCGTCCCGGGGTTTAGCTCCTACGAGCAGTACTTC.

This clonotype was picked up many times. This chain joins TRBV6-6 and TRBJ1-5; 7 positions agree with TRBD1. V lost 7 bases, J lost 4 bases, and 7 bases stayed unmatched. This CDR3 comprises 14 residues. The germline V gene has CDR1 MNHNY and CDR2 SVGAGI (reference sequence). CDR3 region: CASTGQAQNQPQHF. The CDR3 region has the DNA TGTGCCAGCACTGGACAGGCGCAAAATCAGCCCCAGCATTTT.

This chain uses TRBV28 with TRBJ2-3; 8 bases align to TRBD2. In germline, CDR1 is MDHEN, CDR2 SYDVKM. This CDR3 has 17 residues. The ends lost 5 bases at V and 2 bases at J; junction bases unmatched: 12. CDR3 sequence: CASSNVRAGAVTDTQYF. CDR3 sequence (DNA): TGTGCCAGCAGTAACGTCCGAGCGGGAGCGGTCACAGATACGCAGTATTTT.

This clonotype was recorded many times. The chain couples TRBV29-1 to TRBJ2-7; 11 positions match TRBD2. CDR1 and CDR2 from the germline V gene are SQVTM and ANQGSEA. The CDR3 length is 15 residues. The J segment lost 2 bases and the V segment lost 4 bases, leaving 7 bases of the junction unmatched. The CDR3 protein is CSVAHGTSGTYEQYF. The CDR3 nucleotides read TGCAGCGTTGCCCACGGGACTAGCGGAACCTACGAGCAGTACTTC.

The chain couples TRBV12-5 to TRBJ2-3; 11 nucleotides line up with TRBD2. V shed 0 bases, J shed 0 bases, and the junction held 8 bases outside the gene matches. Per the germline V gene, CDR1 is LGHNT and CDR2 is FRNRAP. The CDR3 sequence is 19 residues long. The CDR3 DNA sequence: TGTGCTAGTGGTTTGGTTCGCCCGACTAGCGGGGCTAGCACAGATACGCAGTATTTT. Amino acid sequence: CASGLVRPTSGASTDTQYF.

This clonotype appeared a few times. This chain uses TRBV6-5 with TRBJ2-7; tentative D call: TRBD1 (5 bases). Per the germline V gene, CDR1 is MNHEY and CDR2 is SVGAGI. Trimming stripped 6 bases from V and 6 bases from J, with 12 bases between. This CDR3 is 12 amino acids long. DNA for the CDR3: TGTGCCAGCAGCCCAGACAGTGCCGAGCAGTACTTC. It encodes CASSPDSAEQYF.

At least ten counts were recorded for this clonotype. The chain is built from TRBV29-1 and TRBJ2-2, with a possible D match to TRBD2 (6 bases). Germline V gene data show CDR1 as SQVTM and CDR2 as ANQGSEA. This CDR3 comprises 15 residues. V was clipped by 0 bases and J by 5 bases, with 13 bases between them. In nucleotides, the CDR3 is TGCAGCGTTGAAGACGGGGGAGTGGTTACCGGGGAGCTGTTTTTT. Its protein is CSVEDGGVVTGELFF.

This clonotype appeared a single time. A much larger clone differs from this one at a single base, so this may be a read error. This chain joins TRBV6-5 and TRBJ1-1; tentatively, D is TRBD1 (6 bases). Germline lookup yields CDR1 MNHEY and CDR2 SVGAGI. The CDR3 is 16 residues long. CDR3 in amino acids: CTSSYSRGLSGTEAFF. The DNA for the CDR3 is TGTACCAGCAGTTACTCTCGGGGGCTGTCGGGAACTGAAGCTTTCTTT.

As for this clonotype: A much larger clone sits a single nucleotide away, making a read error possible. The chain uses TRBV6-6 and TRBJ2-1; 15 positions match TRBD2. Germline CDR1 is MNHNY and CDR2 is SVGAGI (reference sequence). The CDR3 has 16 amino acids. CDR3 DNA: TGTGCCAGCACACCCGGACTAGCGGGAGGGTACAATGGGCAGTTCTTC. It specifies CASTPGLAGGYNGQFF.

This chain joins TRBV6-1 and TRBJ2-2; 9 bases fit TRBD1. After removal of 9 bases from V and 1 base from J, the junction contained 3 bases not matched to a gene. CDR1 is MNHNS and CDR2 is SASEGT in the germline V gene. The CDR3 loop spans 14 amino acids. In DNA, the CDR3 is TGTGCCAGTAACAGGGGGCTGAACACCGGGGAGCTGTTTTTT. It is translated as CASNRGLNTGELFF.

This clonotype was recorded at least ten times. The genes are TRBV28 and TRBJ1-5; TRBD1 agrees at 8 bases. CDR1 and CDR2 (germline): MDHEN, SYDVKM. Germline trimming cut 3 bases from V and 4 bases from J; bases unmatched to any gene: 5. The CDR3 is 15 amino acids. The CDR3 region is CASSFRDRLNQPQHF. DNA for the CDR3: TGTGCCAGCAGTTTCCGGGACAGGTTAAATCAGCCCCAGCATTTT.

This clonotype occurred a few times. The genes are TRBV4-1 and TRBJ1-1, with D perhaps TRBD1 (6 bases). The CDR3 extends over 16 amino acids. The ends were cut back, 1 base at V and 0 bases at J, with 12 bases in the middle. The germline V gene has CDR1 MGHRA and CDR2 YSYEKL. CDR3 coding DNA: TGCGCCAGCAGCCAAGTACAGGGACCCCTGAACACTGAAGCTTTCTTT. Protein sequence: CASSQVQGPLNTEAFF.

This sequence joins TRBV5-4 and TRBJ2-5, with TRBD1 identical over 9 bases. CDR1 is SGHNT and CDR2 is YYREEE in the germline V gene (reference sequence). J lost 5 bases, V lost 2 bases, and 7 bases had no gene match. The CDR3 spans 15 residues. CDR3 DNA sequence: TGTGCCAGCAGCTTAACAGGGGGCATGGTTGAGACCCAGTACTTC. It is translated as CASSLTGGMVETQYF.

This chain uses TRBV30 with TRBJ2-7; no clear D. The CDR3 totals 12 residues. From germline, CDR1 is GTSNPN and CDR2 SVGIG (reference sequence). V lost 0 bases and J lost 6, with 9 bases in between. The CDR3 is CAWSVRRTEQYF. The CDR3 nucleotides read TGTGCCTGGAGTGTACGAAGGACCGAGCAGTACTTC.